The present entry profiles one TCR beta chain with its context. V was clipped by 4 bases and J by 5 bases, with 12 bases between them. CDR3 length: 13 residues. The germline V gene encodes CDR1 MRHNA and CDR2 SNTAGT. The record originates from a study of blood T cell repertoires in COVID-19. Study as a whole: Donors in the United States, Italy and Spain gave samples during acute or convalescent COVID-19. The analysed material was cDNA or gDNA that came from T cells, B-cell-depleted T cells, or PBMCs.

In the original analysis: Amplification of reference gene primers provided the estimated nucleated cell counts. The repertoire was sequenced with immunoSEQ multiplex PCR; TCRdb's copy has only in-frame clones and lacks some. That table supplies the V and J calls and clone size; D and trimming were determined from the DNA. This table holds 150,000 or so clones, about 82% found once. Sample: peripheral blood. This clonotype originated in a middle-aged man with active or convalescent COVID-19. V and J are TRBV6-4 and TRBJ2-7, with a tentative D call TRBD1 (7 bases). The CDR3 here is CASSASGGNEQYF. The CDR3 DNA reads as TGTGCCAGCAGTGCGTCAGGGGGGAACGAGCAGTACTTC.